These T cell receptor beta chains were read from a single sample in a study of blood T cell repertoires in COVID-19. Profiling relied on immunoSEQ multiplex PCR, and the TCRdb table lists in-frame clones only, not all of them. Of approximately 120,000 clones listed, about 90% were seen once; the top ten hold around 2.1%. Sequencing input: peripheral blood. The receptor source for this set is a man in his forties or fifties with COVID-19, enrolled during active disease. Both conserved end residues are trimmed from each CDR3. D genes are given only for firm matches.

j_gene,len,d_gene,v_gene,CDR3aa
TRBJ1-1,15,TRBD1,TRBV27,ASSLSPDRVKVTEAF
TRBJ2-3,14,TRBD1,TRBV25-1,ASSERGQGAGDTQY
TRBJ2-3,11,TRBD2,TRBV6-5,AVASGSRDTQY
TRBJ1-2,18,NA,TRBV4-3,ASSQDRIGSGQKDRRGYT
TRBJ2-1,11,NA,TRBV7-3,ASSPSGYLEQF
TRBJ2-7,15,TRBD2,TRBV6-2/TRBV6-3,ASSKIQIGTSEYEQY
TRBJ2-5,13,TRBD1,TRBV18,ASSRGTGGQETQY
TRBJ2-7,13,TRBD2,TRBV7-9,ASSLEGLAGREQY
TRBJ2-7,12,TRBD1,TRBV19,ASSMGTGKDEQY
TRBJ2-6,15,TRBD1,TRBV18,ASSLETGAGGANVLT
TRBJ1-4,14,TRBD1,TRBV6-1,ASSEAVGTGGEKLF
TRBJ2-1,10,TRBD2,TRBV19,ASSVAGSEQF
TRBJ1-5,13,TRBD1,TRBV18,ASSLDRGGDQPQH
TRBJ1-1,13,NA,TRBV9,ASSIGPGGSTEAF
TRBJ2-7,12,TRBD1,TRBV29-1,SVVGTGGIYEQY
TRBJ2-3,13,TRBD1,TRBV18,ASSIPGQGTDTQY
TRBJ1-1,13,NA,TRBV7-9,ASSLGRGKETEAF
TRBJ1-1,13,TRBD1,TRBV6-5,ASSTQGAGNTEAF
TRBJ2-7,13,TRBD2,TRBV4-3,ASSQVLAGLYEQY
TRBJ1-5,11,NA,TRBV24-1,ATSDLGVQPQH